This T cell receptor (beta chain) was recovered during a study of PD-1 blockade in mismatch repair-deficient tumors. Study information: All were previously treated, progressing patients with 12 mismatch repair-deficient cancer types. Whole-study findings and limits: Tumor-resident clones, often absent from pretreatment blood, expanded after pembrolizumab and then contracted.

The CDR3 has 15 residues. CDR1 and CDR2 from the germline V gene are SGHNT and YENEEA. Trimming pared 0 bases from V and 7 bases from J, leaving 13 bases between. About this clone: Its antigen is undetermined.

Clones were sequenced by immunoSEQ multiplex PCR, and TCRdb holds only the in-frame ones, with some missing. Seen here are about 68,000 clones, around four fifths observed once, and the top ten hold roughly 5.1%. The chain recombines TRBV11-3 with TRBJ1-5, with D possibly matching TRBD1 (5 bases). This clonotype was obtained from an adult with mismatch repair-deficient cancer. The sequencing here drew on peripheral blood, taken 2 weeks after starting pembrolizumab. DNA for the CDR3: TGTGCCAGCAGCTTAGATATAAGGGGCCAGCAGCCCCAGCATTTT. Translation gives CASSLDIRGQQPQHF.